A selection of T cell receptor beta chains follows, all from one sample in a study of T cell responses to AZD1222 COVID-19 vaccine. TCRdb's copy holds only in-frame clones and misses some; the assay was immunoSEQ multiplex PCR. This sample yields roughly 100,000 clones, of which roughly 89% are seen a single time; roughly two fifths belongs to the top ten. The specimen was peripheral blood, collected 28 days after the second AZD1222 dose. The receptors originated from an adult who received the AZD1222 COVID-19 vaccine. The CDR3 runs from the conserved cysteine through the conserved F or W. Clone sizes are given selectively: once, few, many, or a class where the clone is expanded.

abundance	v_gene	j_gene	CDR3aa
.	TRBV20-1	TRBJ2-4	CSAKGGYIQYF
.	TRBV28	TRBJ2-1	CASSLRGSSYNEQFF
few	TRBV7-3	TRBJ2-3	CASSLTGDTQYF
.	TRBV21-1	TRBJ1-6	CASSKRAEYNSPLHF
few	TRBV14	TRBJ1-1	CASSPDLKGIEAFF
.	TRBV4-2	TRBJ1-5	CASSQTGGSNQPQHF
.	TRBV28	TRBJ2-5	CASSHINVGETQYF
once	TRBV2	TRBJ2-5	CASSPNLLGETQYF
.	TRBV5-4	TRBJ2-1	CASSLVTAGWNEQFF
.	TRBV28	TRBJ2-1	CASSLGHRFSYNEQFF
.	TRBV18	TRBJ2-3	CASSGKRDSTDTQYF
.	TRBV28	TRBJ2-7	CASSLNGQLHSYEQYF
.	TRBV4-1	TRBJ2-7	CASSQAGAGILYEQYF
once	TRBV5-1	TRBJ1-2	CASSPEGQGNGYTF
.	TRBV6-5	TRBJ2-7	CASSTPGAPLAEQYF
.	TRBV2	TRBJ1-5	CASSAEQGASNQPQHF
.	TRBV6-6	TRBJ2-3	CASKIAASTDTQYF
.	TRBV11-2	TRBJ2-5	CASSLSGQETQYF
.	TRBV7-9	TRBJ2-7	CASSLAQGLGSYEQYF